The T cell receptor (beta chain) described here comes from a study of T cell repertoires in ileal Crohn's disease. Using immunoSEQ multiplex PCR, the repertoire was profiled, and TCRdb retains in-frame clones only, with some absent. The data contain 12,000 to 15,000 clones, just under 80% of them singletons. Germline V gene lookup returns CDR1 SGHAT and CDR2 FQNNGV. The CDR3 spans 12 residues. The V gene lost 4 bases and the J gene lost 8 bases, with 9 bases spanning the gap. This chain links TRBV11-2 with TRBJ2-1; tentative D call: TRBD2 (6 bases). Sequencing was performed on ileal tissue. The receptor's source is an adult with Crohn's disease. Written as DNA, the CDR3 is TGTGCCAGCAGCTGGTGGGAGGATGAGCAGTTCTTC. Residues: CASSWWEDEQFF.